One and the same sample provided the 17 T cell receptor beta chains below, sequenced in a study of blood T cell repertoires in COVID-19 (dated by TCRdb to the early 2020s). The receptor library was made with the immunoSEQ multiplex PCR assay. Not all clones reach the TCRdb copy of this immuneACCESS table, which keeps in-frame sequences only. Checked studies attribute under half of the gap to unresolved V genes and leave the rest unexplained. This sample holds around 300,000 clones; approximately 87% were observed only once. The top ten clones comprise 2.9% of the sample. What was sequenced was peripheral blood. These receptors all stem from a woman aged 25-40 years with COVID-19, enrolled during active disease.

The V call is TRBV28, the J call TRBJ1-5, with 7 bases fitting TRBD1. J was trimmed by 5 bases and V by 2 bases; bases with no gene match: 0. The CDR3 is 13 residues long. Germline CDR1 and CDR2: MDHEN and SYDVKM. The CDR3 nucleotides are TGTGCCAGCAGTTTACAGGGGGATCAGCCCCAGCATTTT. Translating it yields CASSLQGDQPQHF.

The chain is built from TRBV28 and TRBJ2-7; D is perhaps TRBD2 (6 bases). CDR1 is MDHEN and CDR2 is SYDVKM in the germline V gene. CDR3 length equals 15 residues. Trimming shortened V by 6 bases and J by 0 bases, and 15 bases separated the two germline ends. The CDR3 bases are TGTGCCAGCAGCTGGTCCCGGGACTTCTCCTACGAGCAGTACTTC. Protein product: CASSWSRDFSYEQYF.

The chain has TRBV9 and TRBJ2-1, with D possibly TRBD2 on 5 matching bases. This CDR3 region has 15 residues. Trimming left V 0 bases short and J 6 bases short, with 13 bases between. The germline V gene has CDR1 SGDLS and CDR2 YYNGEE. CDR3 protein: CASSVGRSSGNEQFF. CDR3 nucleotides: TGTGCCAGCAGCGTAGGGAGGAGCTCTGGCAATGAGCAGTTCTTC.

The V call is TRBV4-1, the J call TRBJ1-2, with 10 bases identical to TRBD1. CDR1 is MGHRA and CDR2 is YSYEKL in the germline V gene. The J segment lost 0 bases and the V segment lost 6 bases, leaving 19 bases of the junction unmatched. The CDR3 covers 20 residues. The CDR3 nucleotides read TGCGCCAGCAGACAAAGCGTGATAAGGACAGGGGGAAGAGCTAACTATGGCTACACCTTC. This sequence encodes CASRQSVIRTGGRANYGYTF.

The chain links TRBV28 to TRBJ2-1; 10 bases align to TRBD2. CDR3 length equals 19 residues. Germline trimming cut 3 bases from V and 5 bases from J; bases unmatched to any gene: 16. Germline values: CDR1 MDHEN, CDR2 SYDVKM. As DNA, the CDR3 is TGTGCCAGCAGTTTGTGGCTAGCGGGAGCCTCCTCTAATGACAATGAGCAGTTCTTC. This sequence encodes CASSLWLAGASSNDNEQFF.

This sequence joins TRBV5-6 and TRBJ1-2, with a weak D call TRBD1 (5 bases). Trimming removed 3 bases from V and 8 bases from J, with 14 bases in between. CDR3 size: 13 residues. Germline-derived CDR1 and CDR2 are SGHDT and YYEEEE. CDR3 in amino acids: CASSSPSGLGYTF. The CDR3 DNA follows: TGTGCCAGCAGCTCTCCTTCAGGGTTAGGCTACACCTTC.

This sequence joins TRBV14 and TRBJ2-2; tentatively, D is TRBD1 (6 bases). Trimming took off 0 bases at V and 6 bases at J, with 11 bases between the two ends. The V gene's germline CDR1 is SGHDN and CDR2 FVKESK. The CDR3 is 15 amino acids. CDR3 amino acids: CASSQEHPGAGELFF. Written as DNA, the CDR3 is TGTGCCAGCAGCCAAGAACACCCAGGGGCCGGGGAGCTGTTTTTT.

The chain uses TRBV10-2 and TRBJ1-1; 7 bases agree with TRBD1. J was trimmed by 10 bases and V by 6 bases; bases with no gene match: 14. This CDR3 contains 14 residues. In germline, CDR1 is WSHSY, CDR2 SAAADI. In DNA, the CDR3 is TGCGCCAGCAGAGACCACGGGACAGCCCTGATAGCTTTCTTT. This translates into CASRDHGTALIAFF.

This chain connects TRBV28 to TRBJ1-5; D possibly corresponds to TRBD1 (5 bases). Trimming removed 5 bases at V and 0 bases at J, with 11 bases between. Germline V gives CDR1 MDHEN, CDR2 SYDVKM. CDR3 length: 15 residues. The CDR3 loop is CASSRGPISNQPQHF. The CDR3, as DNA: TGTGCCAGCAGTAGGGGCCCCATTAGCAATCAGCCCCAGCATTTT.

The J gene is TRBJ2-2, the V gene TRBV7-7; no reliable D call. This CDR3 is 15 amino acids long. Looked up from germline, CDR1 is SSHAT and CDR2 is FNYEAQ (reference sequence). Trimming pared 5 bases from V and 1 base from J, leaving 11 bases between. CDR3 sequence: CASSLLSGNTGELFF. DNA of the CDR3: TGTGCCAGCAGCCTTCTTTCGGGGAACACCGGGGAGCTGTTTTTT.

The CDR3 is CASRDSQNIQYF. CDR3 nucleotides: TGTGCCAGCAGAGACAGCCAAAACATTCAGTACTTC. The V call is TRBV11-2, the J call TRBJ2-4; D may be TRBD1 (5 bases). There are 12 residues in the CDR3. Per germline, CDR1 SGHAT and CDR2 FQNNGV. The V end lost 6 bases, the J end lost 5 bases, and 8 bases lay between the germline ends.

The V gene is TRBV30, the J gene TRBJ1-3; D possibly corresponds to TRBD1 (5 bases). Germline V gene data show CDR1 as GTSNPN and CDR2 as SVGIG (reference sequence). The length of the CDR3 is 14 residues. Trimming pared 0 bases from V and 2 bases from J, leaving 8 bases between. This CDR3 reads CAWSVSRAGNTIYF. In DNA form, the CDR3 reads TGTGCCTGGAGTGTAAGCAGGGCTGGAAACACCATATATTTT.

The chain carries TRBV28 and TRBJ1-3; tentative D call: TRBD1 (6 bases). CDR3 length: 14 amino acids. Between the trimmed V and J ends, which lost 2 bases and 3 bases, there was a span of 8 bases. Germline values: CDR1 MDHEN, CDR2 SYDVKM. The CDR3 loop is CASSLTGNGNTIYF. In nucleotides, the CDR3 is TGTGCCAGCAGTTTAACAGGGAATGGAAACACCATATATTTT.

The V call is TRBV11-3, the J call TRBJ2-1, with 13 bases matching TRBD2. The germline V gene has CDR1 SGHNT and CDR2 YENEEA. CDR3 size: 14 residues. V lost 5 bases to trimming and J lost 8 bases; unmatched junction nucleotides: 3. In nucleotides, the CDR3 is TGTGCCAGCAGCCGACTAGCGGGAGGCCATGAGCAGTTCTTC. This sequence encodes CASSRLAGGHEQFF. Complete variable domain (other parts from reference TRBV11-3 and TRBJ2-1): EAGVVQSPRYKIIEKKQPVAFWCNPISGHNTLYWYLQNLGQGPELLIRYENEEAVDDSQLPKDRFSAERLKGVDSTLKIQPAELGDSAVYLCASSRLAGGHEQFFGPGTRLTVL.

CDR3 bases: TGTGCCTGGAGTGCGTTTTCAGGTGCCTTTTTTTCCTCTGGAAACACCATATATTTT. Its translation is CAWSAFSGAFFSSGNTIYF. The chain uses TRBV30 and TRBJ1-3; unclear D gene. The germline V gene has CDR1 GTSNPN and CDR2 SVGIG (reference sequence). Trimming pared 1 base from V and 0 bases from J, leaving 22 bases between. The CDR3 is 19 amino acids.

To note about this clone: The same CDR3 arises from other DNA sequences in this sample as well. The chain employs TRBV2 and TRBJ2-2; TRBD1 matches 7 bases. CDR3 length: 15 residues. The V segment lost 2 bases and the J segment 2 bases; nucleotides outside the gene matches: 2. Germline V gene lookup returns CDR1 SNHLY and CDR2 FYNNEI. CDR3 bases: TGTGCCAGCAGTGAAAGGGGGCCTAACACCGGGGAGCTGTTTTTT. It yields the protein CASSERGPNTGELFF.

This rearrangement joins TRBV6-6 to TRBJ1-6, with 7 bases fitting TRBD1. CDR3 length: 15 amino acids. Germline-derived CDR1 and CDR2 are MNHNY and SVGAGI (reference sequence). V shed 2 bases and J 7 bases; nucleotides not matched to a gene: 5. CDR3 amino acids: CASSYSSGGNSPLHF. CDR3 bases: TGTGCCAGCAGTTACAGTTCAGGGGGAAATTCACCCCTCCACTTT.